Below, 14 T cell receptor beta chains from the same sample are listed, as sequenced in a study of T cells in Graves' hyperthyroidism and ophthalmopathy. What was amplified from RNA transcripts were TCR beta CDR3 regions. The HTBI primer set served for first-round RT-PCR of the TCR CDR3. Each CDR3 protein is one row after TCRdb ran MiXCR on the multiplex PCR reads. The sample has about 380,000 distinct CDR3 sequences, less than 20% seen once. The sequenced sample consisted of blood. The source is a man between 18 and 35 years old with Graves' ophthalmopathy.

The rearrangement uses TRBV6-5 and TRBJ2-2; 7 nucleotides line up with TRBD1. The germline CDR1 and CDR2 sequences are MNHEY and SVGAGI. V trimming: 2 bases; J trimming: 4 bases; junction bases outside the gene matches: 7. This CDR3 region has 16 residues. CDR3 in DNA: TGTGCCAGCAGTTACACTCTCGACAGGGTCACCGGGGAGCTGTTTTTT. It yields the protein CASSYTLDRVTGELFF.

This clonotype has ten or more counts. V is TRBV6-1 and J is TRBJ2-3, with a weak D call TRBD1 (5 bases). Trimming cost V 0 bases and J 5 bases, with 18 bases left between them. The CDR3 has 17 residues. Germline CDR1 MNHNS, CDR2 SASEGT. CDR3 sequence reads: CASSEALWAGPKDTQYF. Written as DNA, the CDR3 is TGTGCCAGCAGTGAAGCGCTTTGGGCAGGGCCCAAAGATACGCAGTATTTT.

This clonotype was observed a few times. This chain joins TRBV19 and TRBJ1-1; no definite D call. Germline values: CDR1 LNHDA, CDR2 SQIVND (reference sequence). Between the trimmed V and J ends, which lost 10 bases and 0 bases, there was a span of 12 bases. The CDR3 has 13 residues. CDR3 sequence reads: CATQDIMNTEAFF. The CDR3 coding sequence is TGTGCCACCCAAGACATCATGAACACTGAAGCTTTCTTT.

This clonotype was detected a few times. The V and J genes are TRBV4-1 and TRBJ1-5; TRBD1 might be the D (5 bases). The germline V gene has CDR1 MGHRA and CDR2 YSYEKL. The ends were cut back, 3 bases at V and 7 bases at J, with 16 bases in the middle. The CDR3 spans 15 residues. CDR3 region: CASSHESGTRQPQHF. CDR3 coding DNA: TGCGCCAGCAGCCACGAATCAGGGACTCGACAGCCCCAGCATTTT.

In this sample, this clonotype turned up a few times. The chain recombines TRBV20-1 with TRBJ1-2, with unresolved D. The CDR3 spans 11 residues. Germline CDR1 is DFQATT and CDR2 is SNEGSKA (reference sequence). V was trimmed by 6 bases and J by 1 base, leaving 6 bases between them. The CDR3 region has the DNA TGCAGTGCGTATCGTAACTATGGCTACACCTTC. It codes for CSAYRNYGYTF.

This clonotype was counted between two and nine times. The genes are TRBV5-6 and TRBJ2-7, with D possibly matching TRBD2 (5 bases). Per the germline V gene, CDR1 is SGHDT and CDR2 is YYEEEE. The CDR3 sequence is 12 residues long. Trimming stripped 4 bases from V and 3 bases from J, with 8 bases between. The chain's CDR3 is CASSGGNYEQYF. The CDR3 nucleotides are TGTGCCAGCAGCGGAGGAAACTACGAGCAGTACTTC.

The CDR3 sequence is CASGRRLAGSTGELFF. CDR3 DNA: TGTGCCAGCGGGCGGCGACTAGCGGGGAGCACCGGGGAGCTGTTTTTT. The V gene is TRBV6-1, the J gene TRBJ2-2, with 11 bases that match TRBD2. V lost 8 bases to trimming and J lost 4 bases; unmatched junction nucleotides: 9. This CDR3 has 16 residues. Germline V CDR1 and CDR2: MNHNS, SASEGT.

This clonotype was counted at least ten times. V is TRBV6-1 and J is TRBJ1-4; D gene uncertain. CDR1 is MNHNS, CDR2 SASEGT, per germline. V lost 3 bases and J 6 bases, leaving 11 bases between the germline ends. This CDR3 has 14 residues. The CDR3 bases are TGTGCCAGCAGTGAGACCCGAGGGCATGAAAAACTGTTTTTT. Translated: CASSETRGHEKLFF.

V usage is TRBV14 and J usage is TRBJ1-3, with D hard to call. V was shortened by 8 bases and J by 0 bases, with 8 bases between the two germline ends. Germline-derived CDR1 and CDR2 are SGHDN and FVKESK. This CDR3 has 13 residues. CDR3 coding DNA: TGTGCCAGCGGTCTTCTCTCTGGAAACACCATATATTTT. Translation gives CASGLLSGNTIYF.

V usage is TRBV9 and J usage is TRBJ1-2; possibly TRBD1 for D (5 bases). CDR3 length: 13 amino acids. Germline CDR1 reads SGDLS; CDR2 reads YYNGEE. V was shortened by 0 bases and J by 8 bases, with 11 bases between the two germline ends. CDR3 in amino acids: CASSVAGEGGYTF. Written as DNA, the CDR3 is TGTGCCAGCAGCGTAGCCGGCGAGGGGGGCTACACCTTC.

This clonotype has ten or more counts. The chain combines TRBV6-5 with TRBJ2-5; the match to TRBD2 covers 7 bases. This CDR3 region has 14 residues. J lost 5 bases, V lost 2 bases, and 5 bases had no gene match. CDR1 is MNHEY, CDR2 SVGAGI, per germline. The CDR3 DNA follows: TGTGCCAGCAGTTACGGGGAGGGGATTGAGACCCAGTACTTC. Amino acid sequence: CASSYGEGIETQYF.

DNA for the CDR3: TGTGCCAGCAGCCCGGAAGCGGGAGGCCTCAATGAGCAGTTCTTC. It yields the protein CASSPEAGGLNEQFF. The rearrangement uses TRBV7-9 and TRBJ2-1, with 9 bases lining up with TRBD2. Per the germline V gene, CDR1 is SEHNR and CDR2 is FQNEAQ (reference sequence). This CDR3 comprises 15 residues. The V gene end was trimmed by 5 bases and the J gene end by 6 bases; junction bases not matched to a gene: 8.

This chain joins TRBV4-1 and TRBJ2-3, with 9 bases matching TRBD2. The CDR3 sequence is 15 residues long. With V trimmed by 4 bases and J by 3 bases, 5 bases remained unmatched. Germline loops: CDR1 MGHRA, CDR2 YSYEKL. As DNA, the CDR3 is TGCGCCAGCAGCCGACTGGGACTAGCAACAGATACGCAGTATTTT. Residues: CASSRLGLATDTQYF.

This clonotype has only a few counts. The gene calls are TRBV15 and TRBJ2-7; no clear D. Trimming left V 4 bases short and J 4 bases short, with 17 bases between. This CDR3 region has 15 residues. Germline CDR1 and CDR2: LNHNV and YYDKDF (reference sequence). The CDR3: CATSIGPGVGYEQYF. As DNA, the CDR3 is TGTGCCACCAGCATAGGCCCCGGTGTGGGGTACGAGCAGTACTTC.